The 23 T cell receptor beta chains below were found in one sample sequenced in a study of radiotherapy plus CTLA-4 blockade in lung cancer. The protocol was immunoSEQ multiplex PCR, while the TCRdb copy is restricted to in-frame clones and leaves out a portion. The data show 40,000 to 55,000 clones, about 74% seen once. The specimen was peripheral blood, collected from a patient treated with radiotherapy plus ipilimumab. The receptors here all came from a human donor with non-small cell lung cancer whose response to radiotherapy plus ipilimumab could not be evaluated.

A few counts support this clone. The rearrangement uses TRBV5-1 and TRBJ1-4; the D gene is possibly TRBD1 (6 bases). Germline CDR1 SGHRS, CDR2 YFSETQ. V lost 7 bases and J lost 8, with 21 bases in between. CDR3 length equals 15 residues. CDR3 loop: CASCPLGGAGEKLFF. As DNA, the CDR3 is TGCGCCAGCTGCCCCTTGGGGGGGGCTGGCGAAAAACTGTTTTTT.

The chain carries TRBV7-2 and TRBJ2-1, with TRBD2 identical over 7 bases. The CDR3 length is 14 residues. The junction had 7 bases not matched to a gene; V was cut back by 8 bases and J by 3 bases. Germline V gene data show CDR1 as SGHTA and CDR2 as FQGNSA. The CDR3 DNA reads TGTGCCAGCTTTCAAGCGGGGCGCTACAATGAGCAGTTCTTC. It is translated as CASFQAGRYNEQFF.

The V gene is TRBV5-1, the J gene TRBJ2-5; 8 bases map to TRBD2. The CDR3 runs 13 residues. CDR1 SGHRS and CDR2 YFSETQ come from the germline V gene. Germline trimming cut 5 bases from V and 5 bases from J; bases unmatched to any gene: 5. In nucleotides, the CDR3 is TGCGCCAGCAGGGGAGCGGGAGTTGAGACCCAGTACTTC. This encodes CASRGAGVETQYF.

Written as DNA, the CDR3 is TGTGCCAGCAGCCGCGGGGGGGATAACTATGGCTACACCTTC. Its translation: CASSRGGDNYGYTF. The chain has TRBV5-4 and TRBJ1-2; D is perhaps TRBD1 (5 bases). In germline, CDR1 is SGHNT, CDR2 YYREEE (reference sequence). The germline V and J ends were trimmed by 4 bases and 1 base, with 11 bases remaining between them. This CDR3 region has 14 residues.

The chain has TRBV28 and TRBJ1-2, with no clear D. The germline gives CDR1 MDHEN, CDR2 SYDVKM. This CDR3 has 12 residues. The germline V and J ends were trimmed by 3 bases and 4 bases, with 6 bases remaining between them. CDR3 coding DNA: TGTGCCAGCAGTTTGAGAGGCTATGGCTACACCTTC. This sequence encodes CASSLRGYGYTF.

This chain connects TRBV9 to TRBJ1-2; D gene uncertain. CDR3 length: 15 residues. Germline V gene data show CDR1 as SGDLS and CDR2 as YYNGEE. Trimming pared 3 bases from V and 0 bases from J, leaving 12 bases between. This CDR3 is CASSGGLVANYGYTF. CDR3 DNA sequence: TGTGCCAGCAGCGGAGGCCTTGTAGCTAACTATGGCTACACCTTC.

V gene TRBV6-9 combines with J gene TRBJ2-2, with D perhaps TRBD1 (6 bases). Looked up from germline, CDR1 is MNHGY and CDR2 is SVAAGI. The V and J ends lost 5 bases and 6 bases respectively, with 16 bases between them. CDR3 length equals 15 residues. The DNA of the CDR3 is TGTGCCAGCAGTCCGAGGACAGACCGGTCCGGGGAGCTGTTTTTT. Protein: CASSPRTDRSGELFF.

The CDR3 region has the DNA TGCGCCAGCAGTGAGAGCGCCAGCGGGGCTAACACCGGGGAGCTGTTTTTT. Translated: CASSESASGANTGELFF. The chain joins TRBV10-2 to TRBJ2-2; 7 nucleotides agree with TRBD2. Looked up from germline, CDR1 is WSHSY and CDR2 is SAAADI. The CDR3 totals 17 residues. V lost 2 bases, J lost 2 bases, and 8 bases stayed unmatched.

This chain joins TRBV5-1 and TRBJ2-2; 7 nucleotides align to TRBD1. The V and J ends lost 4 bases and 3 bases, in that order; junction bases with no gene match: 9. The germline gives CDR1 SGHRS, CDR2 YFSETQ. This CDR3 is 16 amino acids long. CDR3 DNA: TGCGCCAGCAGCCTCTCGACAGGGTTGGACACCGGGGAGCTGTTTTTT. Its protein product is CASSLSTGLDTGELFF.

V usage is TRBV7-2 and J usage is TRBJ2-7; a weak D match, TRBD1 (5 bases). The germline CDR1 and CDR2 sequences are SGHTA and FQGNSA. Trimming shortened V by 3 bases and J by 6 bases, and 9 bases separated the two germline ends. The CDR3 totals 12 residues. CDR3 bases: TGTGCCAGCAGCTTTAGGGGTCTCGAGCAGTACTTC. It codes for CASSFRGLEQYF.

CDR3 sequence: CASSIGRVPYEQYF. For the CDR3, the DNA is TGTGCCAGTAGTATAGGTCGGGTCCCCTACGAGCAGTACTTC. V and J are TRBV19 and TRBJ2-7; no firm D call. Germline CDR1 and CDR2: LNHDA and SQIVND (reference sequence). V shed 1 base and J shed 2 bases, with 9 bases lying between them. The CDR3 sequence is 14 residues long.

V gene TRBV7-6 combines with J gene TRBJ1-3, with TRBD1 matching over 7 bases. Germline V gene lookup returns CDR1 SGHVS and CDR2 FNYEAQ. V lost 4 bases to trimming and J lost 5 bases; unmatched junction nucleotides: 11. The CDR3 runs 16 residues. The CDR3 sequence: CASSSETGTVRNTIYF. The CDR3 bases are TGTGCCAGCAGCTCGGAGACCGGGACAGTACGAAACACCATATATTTT.

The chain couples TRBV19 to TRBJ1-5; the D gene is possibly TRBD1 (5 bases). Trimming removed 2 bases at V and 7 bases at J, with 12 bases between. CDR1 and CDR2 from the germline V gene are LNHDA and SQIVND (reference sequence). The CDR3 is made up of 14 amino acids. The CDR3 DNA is TGTGCCAGTAGTATAACCGGTTCAGGGCAGCCCCAGCATTTT. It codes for CASSITGSGQPQHF.

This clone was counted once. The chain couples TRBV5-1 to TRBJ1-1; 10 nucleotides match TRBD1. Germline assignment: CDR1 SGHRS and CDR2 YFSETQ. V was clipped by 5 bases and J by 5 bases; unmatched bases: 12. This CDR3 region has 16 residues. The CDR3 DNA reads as TGCGCCAGCAGTGATCGTGGACAGGGGGTTGGAACTGAAGCTTTCTTT. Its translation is CASSDRGQGVGTEAFF.

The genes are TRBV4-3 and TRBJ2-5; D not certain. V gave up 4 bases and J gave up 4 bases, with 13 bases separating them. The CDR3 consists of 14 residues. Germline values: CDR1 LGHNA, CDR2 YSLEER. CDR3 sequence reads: CASSPGRVGETQYF. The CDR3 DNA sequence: TGCGCCAGCAGCCCGGGTCGGGTAGGAGAGACCCAGTACTTC.

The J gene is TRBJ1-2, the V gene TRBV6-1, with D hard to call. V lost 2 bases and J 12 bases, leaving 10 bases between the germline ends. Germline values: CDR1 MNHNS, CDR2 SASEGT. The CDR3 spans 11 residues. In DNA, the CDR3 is TGTGCCAGCAGTGAACGGGGAAGGCACACCTTC. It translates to CASSERGRHTF.

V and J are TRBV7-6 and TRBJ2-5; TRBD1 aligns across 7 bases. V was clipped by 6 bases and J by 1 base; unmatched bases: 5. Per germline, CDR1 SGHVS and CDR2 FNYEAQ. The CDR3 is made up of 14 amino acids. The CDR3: CASSRGQTQETQYF. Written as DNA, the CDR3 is TGTGCCAGCAGTCGGGGACAGACCCAAGAGACCCAGTACTTC.

Here the CDR3 DNA reads TGCGCCAGCAGCCCGGCTAGCGGGGGGGCCGTAGAGACCCAGTACTTC. Translation: CASSPASGGAVETQYF. The gene calls are TRBV5-1 and TRBJ2-5; TRBD2 agrees at 12 bases. The CDR3 loop spans 16 amino acids. The V segment lost 4 bases and the J segment 4 bases; nucleotides outside the gene matches: 8. Germline CDR1 reads SGHRS; CDR2 reads YFSETQ.

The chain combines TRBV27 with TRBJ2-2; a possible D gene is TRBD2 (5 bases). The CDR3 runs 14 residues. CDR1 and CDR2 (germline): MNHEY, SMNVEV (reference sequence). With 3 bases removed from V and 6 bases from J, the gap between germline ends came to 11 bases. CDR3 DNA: TGTGCCAGCAGTTTCAACACTAGGGCCGGGGAGCTGTTTTTT. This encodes CASSFNTRAGELFF.

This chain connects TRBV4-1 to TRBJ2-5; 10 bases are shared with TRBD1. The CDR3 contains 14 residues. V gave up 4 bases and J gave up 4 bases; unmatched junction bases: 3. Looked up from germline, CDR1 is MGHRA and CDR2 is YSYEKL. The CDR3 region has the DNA TGCGCCAGCAGCCCGGGACAGGGGCGAGAGACCCAGTACTTC. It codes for CASSPGQGRETQYF.

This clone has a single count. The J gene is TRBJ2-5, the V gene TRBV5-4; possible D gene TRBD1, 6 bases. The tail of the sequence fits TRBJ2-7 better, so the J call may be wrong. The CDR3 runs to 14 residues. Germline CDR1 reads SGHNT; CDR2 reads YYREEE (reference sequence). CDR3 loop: CASSHRQDSYEQYF. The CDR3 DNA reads TGTGCCAGCAGCCACCGACAGGACTCCTACGAGCAGTACTTC.

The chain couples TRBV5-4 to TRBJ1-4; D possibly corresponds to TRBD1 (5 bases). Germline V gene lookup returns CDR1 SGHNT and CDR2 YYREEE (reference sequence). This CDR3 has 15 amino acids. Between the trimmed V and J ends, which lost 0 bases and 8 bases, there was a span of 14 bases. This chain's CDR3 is CASSLGRGLGEKLFF. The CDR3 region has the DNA TGTGCCAGCAGCTTGGGGCGGGGCCTAGGCGAAAAACTGTTTTTT.

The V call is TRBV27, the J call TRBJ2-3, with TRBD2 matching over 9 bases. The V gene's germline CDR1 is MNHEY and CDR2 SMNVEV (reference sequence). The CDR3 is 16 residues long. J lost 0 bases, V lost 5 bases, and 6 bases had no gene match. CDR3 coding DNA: TGTGCCAGCAGTACCCGACTAGCGGCTAGCACAGATACGCAGTATTTT. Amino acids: CASSTRLAASTDTQYF.